A single sample is the source of the 9 T cell receptor beta chains below, sequenced in a study of T cell responses to AZD1222 COVID-19 vaccine. Profiled with immunoSEQ multiplex PCR; TCRdb holds only in-frame clones, not every one. This table holds roughly 150,000 clones, about nine tenths found once. The sample was peripheral blood, taken on day 0 of AZD1222 vaccination. The receptors come from an adult in good health.

Remarks on this clone: A much larger clone is a single base away; this may be a read error. This CDR3 is also generated by other DNA sequences in the sample. The chain links TRBV13 to TRBJ1-5; tentative D call: TRBD1 (6 bases). This CDR3 region has 19 residues. CDR1 is PRHDT and CDR2 is FYEKMQ in the germline V gene (reference sequence). Trimming left V 9 bases short and J 0 bases short, with 27 bases between. CDR3 residues: CARIWGGQGLSYSNQPQHF. CDR3 coding DNA: TGTGCCAGGATATGGGGGGGGCAGGGACTTTCTTATAGCAATCAGCCCCAGCATTTT. The full variable domain, in which reference TRBV13 and TRBJ1-5 provide the parts outside the CDR3, is AAGVIQSPRHLIKEKRETATLKCYPIPRHDTVYWYQQGPGQDPQFLISFYEKMQSDKGSIPDRFSAQQFSDYHSELNMSSLELGDSALYFCARIWGGQGLSYSNQPQHFGDGTRLSIL.

This sequence joins TRBV28 and TRBJ2-2; D could derive from TRBD1 or TRBD2 (6 bases each). The germline gives CDR1 MDHEN, CDR2 SYDVKM. Trimming left V 6 bases short and J 1 base short, with 9 bases between. The CDR3 loop spans 14 amino acids. The CDR3, as DNA: TGTGCCAGCAGGGGGGGCGTGAACACCGGGGAGCTGTTTTTT. It yields the protein CASRGGVNTGELFF.

The V and J genes are TRBV2 and TRBJ1-2; the D gene is possibly TRBD1 (5 bases). V was clipped by 7 bases and J by 8 bases, with 17 bases between them. Germline V gives CDR1 SNHLY, CDR2 FYNNEI. The CDR3 length is 13 residues. This chain's CDR3 is CASTRDLLKGYTF. CDR3 sequence (DNA): TGTGCCAGCACTAGGGACCTCTTGAAGGGCTACACCTTC.

The rearrangement joins TRBV18 to TRBJ2-3; 8 positions agree with TRBD2. Trimming removed 6 bases from V and 0 bases from J; junction bases left unmatched: 8. This CDR3 spans 16 amino acids. Per the germline V gene, CDR1 is KGHSH and CDR2 is LQKENI. The CDR3 region has the DNA TGTGCCAGCTCCCACGGGGGGGTCACTAGCACAGATACGCAGTATTTT. Amino acids: CASSHGGVTSTDTQYF.

V gene TRBV3-1 (or the pseudogene TRBV3-2) combines with J gene TRBJ2-7, with 10 bases matching TRBD1. The CDR3 is 15 residues long. After removal of 3 bases from V and 2 bases from J, the junction contained 4 bases not matched to a gene. The germline gives CDR1 LGHDT, CDR2 YNNKEL (reference sequence). CDR3 region: CASSQAGTGAYEQYF. The DNA for the CDR3 is TGTGCCAGCAGCCAGGCCGGGACAGGGGCCTACGAGCAGTACTTC.

This rearrangement joins TRBV30 to TRBJ1-5; the D gene is possibly TRBD1 (5 bases). The CDR3 has 15 residues. The V end was cut by 2 bases, the J end by 3 bases, with 14 bases between. Germline V lookup: CDR1 GTSNPN, CDR2 SVGIG (reference sequence). The CDR3 DNA reads as TGTGCCTGGAGTAGAGGGCAGGGATTCAATCAGCCCCAGCATTTT. Amino acid sequence: CAWSRGQGFNQPQHF. Supplemented by reference TRBV30 and TRBJ1-5, the full variable domain reads SQTIHQWPATLVQPVGSPLSLECTVEGTSNPNLYWYRQAAGRGLQLLFYSVGIGQISSEVPQNLSASRPQDRQFILSSKKLLLSDSGFYLCAWSRGQGFNQPQHFGDGTRLSIL.

The V gene is TRBV4-3, the J gene TRBJ2-3; 7 bases are a match to TRBD2. Trimming removed 4 bases from V and 6 bases from J; junction bases left unmatched: 7. This CDR3 spans 14 amino acids. Germline-derived CDR1 and CDR2 are LGHNA and YSLEER. The CDR3 DNA follows: TGCGCCAGCAGCCTAGGGGAGGGGTATGATACGCAGTATTTT. Amino acids: CASSLGEGYDTQYF.

The chain joins TRBV4-1 to TRBJ2-1; D gene uncertain. This CDR3 spans 13 amino acids. Germline CDR1 reads MGHRA; CDR2 reads YSYEKL. The V end was cut by 2 bases, the J end by 7 bases, with 9 bases between. In nucleotides, the CDR3 is TGCGCCAGCAGCCAACTTCCGCCGAATGAGCAGTTCTTC. Amino acid sequence: CASSQLPPNEQFF.

The V and J genes are TRBV24-1 and TRBJ1-5; 9 positions agree with TRBD1. This CDR3 is built from 15 residues. Germline V CDR1 and CDR2: KGHDR, SFDVKD. V was pared by 4 bases and J by 6 bases, with 6 bases of the junction left unmatched. In nucleotides, the CDR3 is TGTGCCACCAGTGACTCGGACAGGGGAAGTCAGCCCCAGCATTTT. Its translation is CATSDSDRGSQPQHF.